The source of this T cell receptor gamma chain is a study of γδ T cells in repeated Plasmodium falciparum infection (dated by TCRdb to the early 2020s). Study-level background: In the natural-infection arm, Malian children exposed to intense seasonal malaria transmission were enrolled and compared against age and gender matched Australian children. Four controlled human malaria infections were administered to five malaria-naive U.S. adults over roughly 610 days by bites from P. falciparum NF54-infected Anopheles stephensi mosquitoes. Using both natural infection in Mali and controlled human malaria infection, the study looked at the way repeated Plasmodium falciparum infection shapes the human gammadelta T cell repertoire. Samples from controlled-infection subjects were taken at baseline, just before selected infections, and 21 days after each infection. The gammadelta TCR repertoires from Mali were analysed in two ways: cross-sectionally during periods with no transmission, and longitudinally across episodes of acute febrile malaria.

Here is what the overall study found, with its caveats: Repeated controlled infections appeared to drive waves of new clonotype selection in Vdelta2-negative, largely Vdelta1+, gammadelta TCR repertoires. Compared with the repertoires of Australian children, the Vdelta2-negative gammadelta TCR repertoires of Malian children appeared more clonally expanded, less diverse and less shared. A highly stable polyclonal repertoire over time and infection, with many inter-individual overlapping TCRgamma sequences, was shown by Vgamma9/Vdelta2+ TCR repertoires. The Malian cohort was drawn from a small rural village made up mostly of one ethnic group, which limits generalizability. Analysis of inter-individual variability in gammadelta T cell responses was limited by the small size of the controlled-infection cohort.

For bulk TCR repertoire analysis, Vgamma9/Vdelta2+ and Vdelta2-negative gammadelta T cell populations were flow-sorted out of peripheral blood mononuclear cells. Libraries came from multiplex PCR. Sequencing was carried out with an Illumina MiSeq. Both TCR gamma (TRG) and TCR delta (TRD) chains were sequenced from each sorted gammadelta T cell sample. For the original study's pipeline: Clonotype tree plots, accumulated frequency of the top 20 clonotypes, diversity index (DI) and D75 metrics were included in the repertoire analyses. For TCRdb, the public reads were processed anew by CATT, and duplicate DNA sequences were folded into one row. The V and J calls were determined by TCRdb, not by the authors. Here the sample has tens of thousands of gamma-chain clones; 3% occur a single time. The ten largest clones capture 33% of the sample. The germline V gene (reference sequence) provides CDR1 GITISATS and CDR2 ISYDGTV. The CDR3 contains 13 residues, cysteine and phenylalanine counted. Of all the DNA, just the CDR3 is kept, 39 bases in frame from base 1. V is pruned by 12 bases and J by 2 bases, leaving 13 bases of the junction without a gene match.

This clone came up a few times. Its antigen specificity is not known. The amino acid sequence in TCRdb belongs to a much larger clone and departs from this DNA's translation at residue 7, likely a sequencing read error; the sequence shown is translated from the DNA. The receptor comes from a pool of human donors (malaria-infected and uninfected, not separated). The rearrangement joined TRGV9 to TRGJ1 or TRGJ2. TCRdb does not report a J gene; here it was assigned by matching the DNA to germline references. The sequencing input was gamma-delta T cells from blood. The bases are TGTGCCCTTGCCGGGCTGGATTATTATAAGAAACTCTTT. Its product reads: CALAGLDYYKKLF.